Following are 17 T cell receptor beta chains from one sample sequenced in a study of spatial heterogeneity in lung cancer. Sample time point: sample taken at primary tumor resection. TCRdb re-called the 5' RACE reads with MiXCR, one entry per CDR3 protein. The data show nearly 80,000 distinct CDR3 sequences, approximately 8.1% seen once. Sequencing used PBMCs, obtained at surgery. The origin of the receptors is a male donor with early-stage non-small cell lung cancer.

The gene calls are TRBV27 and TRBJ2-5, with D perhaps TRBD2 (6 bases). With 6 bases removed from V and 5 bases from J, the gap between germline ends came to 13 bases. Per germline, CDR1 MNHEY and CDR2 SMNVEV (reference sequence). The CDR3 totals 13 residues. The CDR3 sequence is CASRTAGLETQYF. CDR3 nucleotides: TGTGCCAGCAGGACAGCGGGCTTGGAGACCCAGTACTTC.

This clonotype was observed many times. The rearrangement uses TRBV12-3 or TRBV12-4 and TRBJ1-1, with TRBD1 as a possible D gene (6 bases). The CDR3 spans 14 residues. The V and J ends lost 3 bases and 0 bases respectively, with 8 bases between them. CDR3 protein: CASSLAGVNTEAFF. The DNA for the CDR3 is TGTGCCAGCAGTTTGGCAGGGGTGAACACTGAAGCTTTCTTT.

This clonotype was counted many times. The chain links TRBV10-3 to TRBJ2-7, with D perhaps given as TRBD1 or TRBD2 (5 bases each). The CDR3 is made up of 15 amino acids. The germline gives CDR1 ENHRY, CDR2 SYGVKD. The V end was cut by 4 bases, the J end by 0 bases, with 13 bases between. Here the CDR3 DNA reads TGTGCCATCAGTGGGGGAGACAGTAGCTCCTACGAGCAGTACTTC. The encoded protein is CAISGGDSSSYEQYF.

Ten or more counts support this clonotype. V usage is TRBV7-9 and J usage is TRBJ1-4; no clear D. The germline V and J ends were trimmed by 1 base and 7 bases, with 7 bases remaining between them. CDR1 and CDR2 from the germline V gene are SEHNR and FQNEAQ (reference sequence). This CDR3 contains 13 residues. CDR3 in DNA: TGTGCCAGCAGCTTAGGAGGGCTTGAAAAACTGTTTTTT. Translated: CASSLGGLEKLFF.

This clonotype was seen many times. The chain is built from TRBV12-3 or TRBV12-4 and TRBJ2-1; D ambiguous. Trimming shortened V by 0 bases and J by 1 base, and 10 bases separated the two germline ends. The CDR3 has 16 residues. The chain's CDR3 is CASSLAAEISYNEQFF. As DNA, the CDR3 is TGTGCCAGCAGTTTAGCCGCGGAGATTTCCTACAATGAGCAGTTCTTC.

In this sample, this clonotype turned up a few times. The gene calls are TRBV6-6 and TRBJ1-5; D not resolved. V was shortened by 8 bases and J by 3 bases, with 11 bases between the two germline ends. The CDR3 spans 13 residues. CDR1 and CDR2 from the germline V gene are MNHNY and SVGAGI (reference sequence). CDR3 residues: CASVRDINQPQHF. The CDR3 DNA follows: TGTGCCAGCGTGAGGGATATCAATCAGCCCCAGCATTTT.

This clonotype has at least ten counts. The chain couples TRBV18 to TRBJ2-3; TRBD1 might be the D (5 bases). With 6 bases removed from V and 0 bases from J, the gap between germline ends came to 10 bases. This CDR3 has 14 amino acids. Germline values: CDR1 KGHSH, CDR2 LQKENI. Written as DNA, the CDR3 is TGTGCCAGCTCTAATCAGGGAAGCACAGATACGCAGTATTTT. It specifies CASSNQGSTDTQYF.

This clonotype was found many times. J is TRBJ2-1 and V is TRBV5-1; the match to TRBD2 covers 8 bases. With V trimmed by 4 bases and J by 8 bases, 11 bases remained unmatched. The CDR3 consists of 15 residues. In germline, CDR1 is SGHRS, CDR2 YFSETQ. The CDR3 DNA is TGCGCCAGCAGCCGCTCCGGGACTAGTATCGATGAGCAGTTCTTC. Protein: CASSRSGTSIDEQFF.

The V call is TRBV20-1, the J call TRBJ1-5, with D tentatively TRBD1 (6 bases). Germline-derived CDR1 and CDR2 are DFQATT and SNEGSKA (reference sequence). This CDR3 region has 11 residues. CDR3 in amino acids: CRTDRLQPQHF. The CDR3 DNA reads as TGCAGGACTGACAGGCTGCAGCCCCAGCATTTT.

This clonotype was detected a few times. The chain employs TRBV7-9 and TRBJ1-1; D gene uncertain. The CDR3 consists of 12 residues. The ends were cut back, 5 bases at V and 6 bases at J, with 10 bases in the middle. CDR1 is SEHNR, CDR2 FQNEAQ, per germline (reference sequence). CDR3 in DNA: TGTGCCAGCAGCGTAGGACTATCTGAAGCTTTCTTT. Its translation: CASSVGLSEAFF. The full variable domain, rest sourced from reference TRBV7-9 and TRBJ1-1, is DTGVSQNPRHKITKRGQNVTFRCDPISEHNRLYWYRQTLGQGPEFLTYFQNEAQLEKSRLLSDRFSAERPKGSFSTLEIQRTEQGDSAMYLCASSVGLSEAFFGQGTRLTVV.

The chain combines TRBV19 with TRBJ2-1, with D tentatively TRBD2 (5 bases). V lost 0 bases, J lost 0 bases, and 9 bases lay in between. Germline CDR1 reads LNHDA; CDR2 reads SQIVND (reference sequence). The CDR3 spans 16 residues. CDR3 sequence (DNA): TGTGCCAGTAGTATAGATGCGGGTCTCTCCTACAATGAGCAGTTCTTC. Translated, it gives CASSIDAGLSYNEQFF.

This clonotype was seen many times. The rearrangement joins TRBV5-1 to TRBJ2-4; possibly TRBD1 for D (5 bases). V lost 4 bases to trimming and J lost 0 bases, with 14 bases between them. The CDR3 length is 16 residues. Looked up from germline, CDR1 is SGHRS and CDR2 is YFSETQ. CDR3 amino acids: CASSASTEIAKNIQYF. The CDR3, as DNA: TGCGCCAGCAGCGCTTCGACAGAAATAGCCAAAAACATTCAGTACTTC.

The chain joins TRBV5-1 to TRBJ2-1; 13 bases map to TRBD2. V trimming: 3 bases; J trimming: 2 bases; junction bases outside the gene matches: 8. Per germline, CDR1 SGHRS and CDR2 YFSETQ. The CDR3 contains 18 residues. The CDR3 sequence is CASSSHRTSGGTYNEQFF. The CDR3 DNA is TGCGCCAGCAGCTCTCACCGGACTAGCGGGGGCACCTACAATGAGCAGTTCTTC.

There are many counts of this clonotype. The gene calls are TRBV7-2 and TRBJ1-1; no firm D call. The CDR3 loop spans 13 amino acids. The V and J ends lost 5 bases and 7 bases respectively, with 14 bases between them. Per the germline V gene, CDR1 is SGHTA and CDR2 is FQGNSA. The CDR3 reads CASSPPNEGEAFF. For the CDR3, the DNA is TGTGCCAGCAGCCCCCCTAACGAGGGTGAAGCTTTCTTT.

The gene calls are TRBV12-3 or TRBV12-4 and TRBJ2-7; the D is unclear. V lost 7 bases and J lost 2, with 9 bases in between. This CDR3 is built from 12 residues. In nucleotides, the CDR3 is TGTGCCAGCACCGTCTCGACCTACGAGCAGTACTTC. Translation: CASTVSTYEQYF.

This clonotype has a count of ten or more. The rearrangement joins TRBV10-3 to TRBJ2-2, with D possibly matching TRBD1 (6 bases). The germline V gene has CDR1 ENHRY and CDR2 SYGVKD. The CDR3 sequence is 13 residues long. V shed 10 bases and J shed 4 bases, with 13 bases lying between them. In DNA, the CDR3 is TGTGCCACTACACAGGGTGGCACCGGGGAGCTGTTTTTT. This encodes CATTQGGTGELFF.

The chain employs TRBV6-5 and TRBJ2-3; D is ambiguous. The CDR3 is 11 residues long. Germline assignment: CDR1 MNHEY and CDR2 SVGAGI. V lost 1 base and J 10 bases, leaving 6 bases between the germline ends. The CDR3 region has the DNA TGTGCCAGCAGTTACTTGGGTGCGCAGTATTTT. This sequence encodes CASSYLGAQYF.